The sequence of this T cell receptor (beta chain) was determined in a study of human T cells and chemical hapten exposure. Study at large: Patients' scalps got diphenylcyclopropenone weekly throughout the approximately 25-week study. The study enrolled mostly female patients with alopecia areata, totalis or universalis.

CDR1 KGHSH and CDR2 LQKENI come from the germline V gene. The length of the CDR3 is 15 residues. V shed 0 bases and J 7 bases; nucleotides not matched to a gene: 4. During construction of the library, unique molecular identifiers were attached to individual cDNA molecules for quantitative, reproducible TCR counting. TCRdb re-called the RACE reads with MiXCR, one entry per CDR3 protein. The sample lists some 350,000 distinct CDR3 sequences, approximately 6.3% seen once, with less than 10% in the top ten. The time point was: patch test 1, 2 weeks after DPC sensitization. The treatment: therapeutic diphenylcyclopropenone sensitization with weekly scalp DPC. There are a few counts of this clonotype.

This TCR came from a woman aged 18 to 35 with alopecia areata. Some clones in this sample may be carry-over from other donors' samples. The V and J genes are TRBV18 and TRBJ1-1; TRBD1 aligns across 11 bases. Sequences were derived from whole blood, sampled in connection with sensitization to the hapten diphenylcyclopropenone (DPC). CDR3 loop: CASSPPRTGGFEAFF. The CDR3 region has the DNA TGTGCCAGCTCACCACCGAGGACAGGGGGCTTTGAAGCTTTCTTT.